The rows below give T cell receptor beta chains drawn from one sample of a study of cytomegalovirus exposure and HLA in healthy donors. Data came from immunoSEQ multiplex PCR; TCRdb stores just in-frame clones and leaves some out. The sample gives under 85,000 clones, 75% to 80% of which show up once; around 3.3% is in the top ten. The sample consisted of PBMCs. The source of these receptors is a man between 18 and 35 years old in good health and CMV-seronegative. Each CDR3 is given with its conserved first and last residue. The D gene is left open where the match is weak. Clone sizes are given selectively: once, few, many, or a class where the clone is expanded.

j_call: TRBJ1-1; clone_size: .; v_call: TRBV19; cdr3_length: 14; d_call: TRBD1; cdr3_nt: TGTGCCAGTAGTACAACAGGGGGCATCACTGAAGCTTTCTTT; cdr3_aa: CASSTTGGITEAFF
j_call: TRBJ1-2; clone_size: .; v_call: TRBV28; cdr3_length: 14; d_call: .; cdr3_nt: TGTGCCAGCGGCAGTTACCCTCCCAACTATGGCTACACCTTC; cdr3_aa: CASGSYPPNYGYTF
j_call: TRBJ2-5; clone_size: .; v_call: TRBV10-3; cdr3_length: 17; d_call: TRBD2; cdr3_nt: TGTGCCATCAGTGATCCTAGCGGGGGGGCTTTATACGAGACCCAGTACTTC; cdr3_aa: CAISDPSGGALYETQYF
j_call: TRBJ2-6; clone_size: .; v_call: TRBV5-1; cdr3_length: 16; d_call: TRBD1; cdr3_nt: TGCGCCAGCAGCTTGGCCCAGGGGGCTGGGGCCAACGTCCTGACTTTC; cdr3_aa: CASSLAQGAGANVLTF
j_call: TRBJ2-2; clone_size: few; v_call: TRBV9; cdr3_length: 21; d_call: TRBD2; cdr3_nt: TGTGCCAGCAGCGCACAGCTGGGACTAGCGGCCCGGGTCGGGGACACCGGGGAGCTGTTTTTT; cdr3_aa: CASSAQLGLAARVGDTGELFF
j_call: TRBJ1-3; clone_size: .; v_call: TRBV6-1; cdr3_length: 16; d_call: .; cdr3_nt: TGTGCCAGCAGTGAAGCTACGAGGGTTACCCGAAACACCATATATTTT; cdr3_aa: CASSEATRVTRNTIYF
j_call: TRBJ1-4; clone_size: .; v_call: TRBV5-8; cdr3_length: 15; d_call: .; cdr3_nt: TGTGCCAGCAGCTTGGAATCAGCAACTAATGAAAAACTGTTTTTT; cdr3_aa: CASSLESATNEKLFF
j_call: TRBJ2-2; clone_size: .; v_call: TRBV5-1; cdr3_length: 14; d_call: .; cdr3_nt: TGCGCCAGCAGCTTAATTCAGGACACCGGGGAGCTGTTTTTT; cdr3_aa: CASSLIQDTGELFF
j_call: TRBJ2-6; clone_size: .; v_call: TRBV4-2; cdr3_length: 18; d_call: .; cdr3_nt: TGTGCCAGCAGCCAAGACCCAGGGGCGTTCTCTGGGGCCAACGTCCTGACTTTC; cdr3_aa: CASSQDPGAFSGANVLTF
j_call: TRBJ1-2; clone_size: .; v_call: TRBV2; cdr3_length: 13; d_call: TRBD1; cdr3_nt: TGTGCCAGCAGCGCAGGGGGAAACTATGGCTACACCTTC; cdr3_aa: CASSAGGNYGYTF
j_call: TRBJ2-3; clone_size: .; v_call: TRBV12-5; cdr3_length: 19; d_call: TRBD2; cdr3_nt: TGTGCTAGTGGCACGACTAGCGGGTCCGCCTTAGGCGTCACAGATACGCAGTATTTT; cdr3_aa: CASGTTSGSALGVTDTQYF
j_call: TRBJ2-3; clone_size: .; v_call: TRBV9; cdr3_length: 15; d_call: .; cdr3_nt: TGTGCCAGCAGCGTAGGGTCAGTCCTCACAGATACGCAGTATTTT; cdr3_aa: CASSVGSVLTDTQYF
j_call: TRBJ1-2; clone_size: .; v_call: TRBV6-1; cdr3_length: 11; d_call: .; cdr3_nt: TGTGCCAGCAGAGGAGGGGTAGGCTACACCTTC; cdr3_aa: CASRGGVGYTF
j_call: TRBJ2-3; clone_size: .; v_call: TRBV14; cdr3_length: 15; d_call: TRBD1; cdr3_nt: TGTGCCAGCAGTCGACAGGGGGGACGCACAGATACGCAGTATTTT; cdr3_aa: CASSRQGGRTDTQYF
j_call: TRBJ1-6; clone_size: .; v_call: TRBV7-3; cdr3_length: 15; d_call: .; cdr3_nt: TGTGCCAGCAGCTTAAACGGAGGGGTAGATTCACCCCTCCACTTT; cdr3_aa: CASSLNGGVDSPLHF
j_call: TRBJ2-5; clone_size: few; v_call: TRBV7-2; cdr3_length: 14; d_call: TRBD1; cdr3_nt: TGTGCCAGCAGCGTAGAGACAGGGAAAGAGACCCAGTACTTC; cdr3_aa: CASSVETGKETQYF
j_call: TRBJ1-4; clone_size: few; v_call: TRBV5-6; cdr3_length: 15; d_call: TRBD1; cdr3_nt: TGTGCCAGCAGCTTGGTGGGACAGGGTGACGAAAAACTGTTTTTT; cdr3_aa: CASSLVGQGDEKLFF
j_call: TRBJ2-3; clone_size: .; v_call: TRBV5-6; cdr3_length: 14; d_call: .; cdr3_nt: TGTGCCAGCAGCCGACAGGCTGTCACAGATACGCAGTATTTT; cdr3_aa: CASSRQAVTDTQYF
j_call: TRBJ2-7; clone_size: .; v_call: TRBV5-1; cdr3_length: 16; d_call: TRBD2; cdr3_nt: TGCGCCAGCAGCTTGATGGAGCGGGGGAGAGGGAACGAGCAGTACTTC; cdr3_aa: CASSLMERGRGNEQYF
j_call: TRBJ2-6; clone_size: .; v_call: TRBV6-4; cdr3_length: 16; d_call: TRBD1; cdr3_nt: TGTGCCAGCAGTGACAACAGGGGGTCTGGGGCCAACGTCCTGACTTTC; cdr3_aa: CASSDNRGSGANVLTF
j_call: TRBJ1-1; clone_size: few; v_call: TRBV7-9; cdr3_length: 14; d_call: TRBD1; cdr3_nt: TGTGCCAGCAGCCCCCCCACAGGGGGCACTGAAGCTTTCTTT; cdr3_aa: CASSPPTGGTEAFF
j_call: TRBJ2-5; clone_size: .; v_call: TRBV15; cdr3_length: 19; d_call: TRBD2; cdr3_nt: TGTGCCACCAGCAGAATAGCGGGGGGTCTTCTCGTGGGGCAAGAGACCCAGTACTTC; cdr3_aa: CATSRIAGGLLVGQETQYF
j_call: TRBJ2-5; clone_size: few; v_call: TRBV28; cdr3_length: 15; d_call: TRBD1; cdr3_nt: TGTGCCAGCAGTTTAATGGACAGGGGTTCAAAGACCCAGTACTTC; cdr3_aa: CASSLMDRGSKTQYF
j_call: TRBJ2-3; clone_size: .; v_call: TRBV5-5; cdr3_length: 14; d_call: TRBD2; cdr3_nt: TGTGCCAGCAGCCTTAGCGGGGGTGCAGATACGCAGTATTTT; cdr3_aa: CASSLSGGADTQYF
j_call: TRBJ1-1; clone_size: .; v_call: TRBV4-2; cdr3_length: 15; d_call: .; cdr3_nt: TGTGCCAGCAGCCAACCGGACGGTGGGGGGATAAGAGCTTTCTTT; cdr3_aa: CASSQPDGGGIRAFF
j_call: TRBJ1-2; clone_size: .; v_call: TRBV6-5; cdr3_length: 14; d_call: .; cdr3_nt: TGTGCCAGCAGTCAAACCCGACAGGCCTATGGCTACACCTTC; cdr3_aa: CASSQTRQAYGYTF
j_call: TRBJ1-5; clone_size: .; v_call: TRBV19; cdr3_length: 16; d_call: .; cdr3_nt: TGTGCCAGTAGTATTTGGGGGGTTAGGAGCAATCAGCCCCAGCATTTT; cdr3_aa: CASSIWGVRSNQPQHF
j_call: TRBJ1-2; clone_size: .; v_call: TRBV5-1; cdr3_length: 13; d_call: TRBD1; cdr3_nt: TGCGCCAGCAGCTTGGACAGGGGAGGAGGCTACACCTTC; cdr3_aa: CASSLDRGGGYTF
j_call: TRBJ2-1; clone_size: .; v_call: TRBV6-4; cdr3_length: 15; d_call: TRBD1; cdr3_nt: TGTGCCAGCAGTGTCGACAGGGCAAGGTACAATGAGCAGTTCTTC; cdr3_aa: CASSVDRARYNEQFF
j_call: TRBJ2-1; clone_size: .; v_call: TRBV5-1; cdr3_length: 13; d_call: TRBD2; cdr3_nt: TGCGCCAGCAAAGGGCTAGCGGTCAATGAGCAGTTCTTC; cdr3_aa: CASKGLAVNEQFF
j_call: TRBJ1-2; clone_size: .; v_call: TRBV2; cdr3_length: 14; d_call: TRBD1; cdr3_nt: TGTGCCAGCAGTGGCGGGACAGGAGGCTATGGCTACACCTTC; cdr3_aa: CASSGGTGGYGYTF
j_call: TRBJ1-5; clone_size: .; v_call: TRBV7-8; cdr3_length: 12; d_call: .; cdr3_nt: TGTGCCAGCACCTCGGGCAATCAGCCCCAGCATTTT; cdr3_aa: CASTSGNQPQHF
j_call: TRBJ2-1; clone_size: once; v_call: TRBV19; cdr3_length: 14; d_call: TRBD1; cdr3_nt: TGTGCCAGTAGTAGTGGACAGGGGGTCAATGAGCAGTTCTTC; cdr3_aa: CASSSGQGVNEQFF
j_call: TRBJ2-1; clone_size: .; v_call: TRBV7-9; cdr3_length: 15; d_call: TRBD1; cdr3_nt: TGTGCCAGCAGCTTAGAGGCAGGGGGCGATTCTGAGCAGTTCTTC; cdr3_aa: CASSLEAGGDSEQFF
j_call: TRBJ2-5; clone_size: .; v_call: TRBV28; cdr3_length: 17; d_call: TRBD2; cdr3_nt: TGTGCCAGCAGTTTCTGGCTAGCGGGGGGGCTTGGGGAGACCCAGTACTTC; cdr3_aa: CASSFWLAGGLGETQYF
j_call: TRBJ2-7; clone_size: once; v_call: TRBV2; cdr3_length: 13; d_call: .; cdr3_nt: TGTGCCAGCAACCCAGGTTCCGTCTACGAGCAGTACTTC; cdr3_aa: CASNPGSVYEQYF
j_call: TRBJ2-2; clone_size: .; v_call: TRBV7-2; cdr3_length: 16; d_call: TRBD2; cdr3_nt: TGTGCCAGCAGCGCAGCGGGGGGGCCGTTTACCGGGGAGCTGTTTTTT; cdr3_aa: CASSAAGGPFTGELFF
j_call: TRBJ2-1; clone_size: .; v_call: TRBV5-1; cdr3_length: 16; d_call: .; cdr3_nt: TGCGCCAGCAGCTTACGACAGTTAGGGGCTAACAATGAGCAGTTCTTC; cdr3_aa: CASSLRQLGANNEQFF
j_call: TRBJ2-1; clone_size: .; v_call: TRBV7-9; cdr3_length: 11; d_call: .; cdr3_nt: TGTGCCAGCAGCTCTCAGGGTGGGCAGTTCTTC; cdr3_aa: CASSSQGGQFF
j_call: TRBJ2-1; clone_size: .; v_call: TRBV2; cdr3_length: 14; d_call: TRBD2; cdr3_nt: TGTGCCAGCAGTGTCCCCCGGGAGGGGAATGAGCAGTTCTTC; cdr3_aa: CASSVPREGNEQFF
j_call: TRBJ2-5; clone_size: .; v_call: TRBV19; cdr3_length: 11; d_call: .; cdr3_nt: TGTGCCAGTAGTTCGAGGGAGACCCAGTACTTC; cdr3_aa: CASSSRETQYF